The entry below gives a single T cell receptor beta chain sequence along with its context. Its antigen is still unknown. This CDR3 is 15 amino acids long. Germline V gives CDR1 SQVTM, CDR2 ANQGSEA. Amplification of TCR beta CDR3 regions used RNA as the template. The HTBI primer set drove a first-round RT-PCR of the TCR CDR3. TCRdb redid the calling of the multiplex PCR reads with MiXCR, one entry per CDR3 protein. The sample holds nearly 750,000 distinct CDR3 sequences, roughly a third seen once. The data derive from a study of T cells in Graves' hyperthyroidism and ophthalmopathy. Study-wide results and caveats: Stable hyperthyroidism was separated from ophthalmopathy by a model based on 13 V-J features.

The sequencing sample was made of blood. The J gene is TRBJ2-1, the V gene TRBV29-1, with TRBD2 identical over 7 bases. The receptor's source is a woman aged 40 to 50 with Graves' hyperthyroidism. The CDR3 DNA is TGCAGTTCCCAACTAGCGCGCAGCTCCTACAATGAGCAGTTCTTC. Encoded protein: CSSQLARSSYNEQFF.